This T cell receptor (beta chain) emerged from a study of shared clonotypes between healthy human individuals. Study-wide results and limits: Sequencing depth was a factor that was expected to affect clonotype sharing among donors.

Each sorted subset replicate got 200 ng genomic DNA, 30,000 or so genomes. Generated by immunoSEQ multiplex PCR, the TCRdb table keeps only in-frame clones and is missing some. Here the sample spans approximately 1.4 million clones, 95% to 99% being singletons. Concerning this clone: Its antigen remains unknown.

The CDR3 loop spans 14 amino acids. Looked up from germline, CDR1 is SEHNR and CDR2 is FQNEAQ (reference sequence). V was trimmed by 5 bases and J by 5 bases, leaving 13 bases between them. The source of this sequence is a man aged 30 to 39 in good health. The V and J genes are TRBV7-9 and TRBJ2-1, with D unresolved. Sequencing was performed on naive CD4+ T cells sorted from blood. Stated subset: CD45RA+ positively selected. CDR3: CASSLQVRDNEQFF. The DNA of the CDR3 is TGTGCCAGCAGCCTCCAGGTCCGAGACAATGAGCAGTTCTTC. Based on the CDR3 plus reference TRBV7-9 and TRBJ2-1, the full variable domain is DTGVSQNPRHKITKRGQNVTFRCDPISEHNRLYWYRQTLGQGPEFLTYFQNEAQLEKSRLLSDRFSAERPKGSFSTLEIQRTEQGDSAMYLCASSLQVRDNEQFFGPGTRLTVL.